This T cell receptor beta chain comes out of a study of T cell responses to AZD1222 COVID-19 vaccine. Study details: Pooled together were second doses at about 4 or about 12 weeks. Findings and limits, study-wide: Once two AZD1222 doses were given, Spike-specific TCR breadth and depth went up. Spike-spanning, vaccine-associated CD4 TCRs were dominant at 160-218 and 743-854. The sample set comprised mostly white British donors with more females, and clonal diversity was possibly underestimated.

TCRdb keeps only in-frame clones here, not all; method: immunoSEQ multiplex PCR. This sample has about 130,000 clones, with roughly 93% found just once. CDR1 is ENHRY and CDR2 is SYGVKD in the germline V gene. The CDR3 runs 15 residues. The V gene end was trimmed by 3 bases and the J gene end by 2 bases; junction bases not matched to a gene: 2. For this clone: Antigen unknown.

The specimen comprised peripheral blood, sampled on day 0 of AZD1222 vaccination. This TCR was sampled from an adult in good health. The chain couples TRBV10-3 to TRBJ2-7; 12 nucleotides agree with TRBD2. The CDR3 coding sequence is TGTGCCATCAGTGATCGACTAGCGGGAGCCTACGAGCAGTACTTC. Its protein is CAISDRLAGAYEQYF.